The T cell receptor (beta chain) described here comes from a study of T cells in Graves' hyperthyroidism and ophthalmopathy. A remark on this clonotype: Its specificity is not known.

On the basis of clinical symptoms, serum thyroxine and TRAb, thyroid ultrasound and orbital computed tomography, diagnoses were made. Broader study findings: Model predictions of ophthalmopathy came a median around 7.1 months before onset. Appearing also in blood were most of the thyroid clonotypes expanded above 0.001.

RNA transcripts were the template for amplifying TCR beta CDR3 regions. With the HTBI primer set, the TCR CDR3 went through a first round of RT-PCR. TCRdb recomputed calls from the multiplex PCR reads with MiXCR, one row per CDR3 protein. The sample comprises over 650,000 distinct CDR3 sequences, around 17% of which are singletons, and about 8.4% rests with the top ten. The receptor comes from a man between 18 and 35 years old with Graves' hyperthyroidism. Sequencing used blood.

CDR3 sequence reads: CASTDNTGGYGYTF. CDR3 coding DNA: TGTGCCAGCACCGATAATACAGGGGGGTATGGCTACACCTTC. The rearrangement links TRBV2 to TRBJ1-2; 8 nucleotides agree with TRBD1. Trimming removed 7 bases from V and 5 bases from J; junction bases left unmatched: 9. The germline V gene has CDR1 SNHLY and CDR2 FYNNEI. The CDR3 totals 14 residues.